This T cell receptor beta chain emerged from a study of control samples from healthy donors and cancer patients. Produced via immunoSEQ multiplex PCR; TCRdb's table is partial and in-frame only. The sample has some 70,000 clones, over 80% seen once. The CDR3 contains 13 residues. Germline V gene sequence: CDR1 SGHRS, CDR2 YFSETQ. Trimming stripped 4 bases from V and 6 bases from J, with 12 bases between. The TCR was taken from a man aged 55 to 70 in good health. This chain uses TRBV5-1 with TRBJ2-3, with D hard to call. Input material: blood. The CDR3 loop reads CASSLSALDTQYF. In DNA, the CDR3 is TGCGCCAGCAGCCTTTCCGCTCTTGATACGCAGTATTTT. Looking up the rest from reference TRBV5-1 and TRBJ2-3 gives the full variable domain: KAGVTQTPRYLIKTRGQQVTLSCSPISGHRSVSWYQQTPGQGLQFLFEYFSETQRNKGNFPGRFSGRQFSNSRSEMNVSTLELGDSALYLCASSLSALDTQYFGPGTRLTVL.